The 14 T cell receptor beta chains below were found in one sample sequenced in a study of somatic mutations in cytotoxic T cells in rheumatoid arthritis. Measured with immunoSEQ multiplex PCR; TCRdb has only the in-frame clones, and not every one. The sample includes fewer than 20,000 clones, roughly 80% of them seen just once. Sequencing was done on a sample of CD8+ T cells sorted from blood. These receptors originate from an adult with rheumatoid arthritis.

This clone was seen only once. The V gene is TRBV11-2, the J gene TRBJ2-2, with 9 bases aligning to TRBD2. With 6 bases clipped from V and 11 bases from J, the junction kept 10 bases outside the gene matches. CDR1 and CDR2 from the germline V gene are SGHAT and FQNNGV. This CDR3 is 14 amino acids long. CDR3 nucleotide sequence: TGTGCCAGCAGTCTAGGACTAGCGCTAGCCGAGCTGTTTTTT. Protein sequence: CASSLGLALAELFF.

J is TRBJ2-1 and V is TRBV6-5; D is perhaps TRBD2 (6 bases). This CDR3 is built from 15 residues. V lost 6 bases and J 4 bases, leaving 16 bases between the germline ends. Per the germline V gene, CDR1 is MNHEY and CDR2 is SVGAGI. The CDR3 region has the DNA TGTGCCAGCAGCTCCGGGACTTCAGATTACAATGAGCAGTTCTTC. Amino acids: CASSSGTSDYNEQFF.

The chain carries TRBV4-1 and TRBJ2-1; a weak D match, TRBD2 (6 bases). Germline lookup yields CDR1 MGHRA and CDR2 YSYEKL. The CDR3 runs 15 residues. V lost 1 base to trimming and J lost 5 bases, with 12 bases between them. CDR3 in amino acids: CASSQVSGVDNEQFF. CDR3 in DNA: TGCGCCAGCAGCCAAGTGTCGGGAGTAGACAATGAGCAGTTCTTC.

The gene calls are TRBV13 and TRBJ2-3; D may match TRBD1 or TRBD2 (5 bases each). Trimming cost V 5 bases and J 5 bases, with 11 bases left between them. This CDR3 comprises 13 residues. From germline, CDR1 is PRHDT and CDR2 FYEKMQ (reference sequence). The CDR3 spells CASSQGTGDTQYF. CDR3 coding DNA: TGTGCCAGCAGCCAAGGGACGGGAGATACGCAGTATTTT.

J is TRBJ2-1 and V is TRBV25-1; 9 bases agree with TRBD1. Germline CDR1 reads MGHDK; CDR2 reads SYGVNS. Trimming removed 0 bases from V and 8 bases from J; junction bases left unmatched: 5. The CDR3 has 15 residues. CDR3 coding DNA: TGTGCCAGCAGTGAATACGTGACAGGGGGTGATGAGCAGTTCTTC. Translated: CASSEYVTGGDEQFF.

The CDR3 DNA reads as TGTGCCAGCAGCAGACAGAACAATGAGCAGTTCTTC. Residues: CASSRQNNEQFF. The V call is TRBV11-2, the J call TRBJ2-1; a weak D match, TRBD1 (5 bases). V lost 5 bases and J lost 5, with 7 bases in between. The germline gives CDR1 SGHAT, CDR2 FQNNGV. The CDR3 is 12 amino acids.

This sequence joins TRBV10-3 and TRBJ1-2; D unresolved. The V end was cut by 10 bases, the J end by 2 bases, with 23 bases between. This CDR3 spans 16 amino acids. CDR1 is ENHRY and CDR2 is SYGVKD in the germline V gene. In DNA, the CDR3 is TGTGCCACCTATCATACAGTGACGCCTTTAAACTATGGCTACACCTTC. Protein: CATYHTVTPLNYGYTF.

The sample holds one count of this clone. The V gene is TRBV5-5, the J gene TRBJ2-7; 10 nucleotides line up with TRBD1. J gave up 4 bases and V 4 bases, and 8 bases lay outside the gene matches. This CDR3 has 15 amino acids. The germline V gene has CDR1 SGHKS and CDR2 YYEKEE (reference sequence). The chain's CDR3 is CASSDNRDRGYEQYF. The CDR3 DNA reads TGTGCCAGCAGCGATAACCGGGACAGGGGTTACGAGCAGTACTTC.

The chain combines TRBV7-9 with TRBJ1-4; D not certain. The V and J ends lost 1 base and 8 bases respectively, with 11 bases between them. Germline CDR1 and CDR2: SEHNR and FQNEAQ (reference sequence). This CDR3 spans 14 amino acids. The CDR3 loop is CASSLVLTREKLFF. The CDR3 nucleotides are TGTGCCAGCAGCTTAGTCCTAACTAGAGAAAAACTGTTTTTT.

This chain joins TRBV6-5 and TRBJ1-5; D unclear. With 5 bases removed from V and 4 bases from J, the gap between germline ends came to 9 bases. Germline V gene sequence: CDR1 MNHEY, CDR2 SVGAGI. This CDR3 comprises 13 residues. This CDR3 is CASSIGWNQPQHF. CDR3 in DNA: TGTGCCAGCAGTATTGGGTGGAATCAGCCCCAGCATTTT.

V usage is TRBV27 and J usage is TRBJ1-1; D is unclear. The CDR3 is made up of 14 amino acids. The ends were cut back, 2 bases at V and 1 base at J, with 8 bases in the middle. The germline V gene encodes CDR1 MNHEY and CDR2 SMNVEV (reference sequence). The CDR3 DNA follows: TGTGCCAGCAGTTTAATTGGCCCGAACACTGAAGCTTTCTTT. This encodes CASSLIGPNTEAFF.

The rearrangement uses TRBV28 and TRBJ2-2, with TRBD2 matching 9 bases. The CDR3 is 16 amino acids. Germline CDR1 is MDHEN and CDR2 is SYDVKM. Trimming cost V 5 bases and J 7 bases; bases outside gene matches: 11. DNA for the CDR3: TGTGCCAGCAGTCCCCCGGGACTAGCCGGCGGCGGGGAGCTGTTTTTT. The encoded protein is CASSPPGLAGGGELFF.

V gene TRBV15 combines with J gene TRBJ2-7, with TRBD1 matching 8 bases. Germline lookup yields CDR1 LNHNV and CDR2 YYDKDF (reference sequence). The CDR3 is 14 amino acids. V gave up 3 bases and J gave up 4 bases; unmatched junction bases: 5. CDR3 in DNA: TGTGCCACCAGCAGCCTGGACAGGGTTTACGAGCAGTACTTC. As protein: CATSSLDRVYEQYF.

This chain uses TRBV7-8 with TRBJ2-7; D is possibly TRBD1 (6 bases). Germline V lookup: CDR1 SGHVS, CDR2 FQNEAQ. Trimming cost V 7 bases and J 6 bases, with 19 bases left between them. The CDR3 has 14 residues. CDR3 sequence (DNA): TGTGCCAGCACCCTAGGGGGACAAATGAGCGAGCAGTACTTC. The encoded protein is CASTLGGQMSEQYF. The whole variable domain, filled in from reference TRBV7-8 and TRBJ2-7, reads GAGVSQSPRYKVAKRGQDVALRCDPISGHVSLFWYQQALGQGPEFLTYFQNEAQLDKSGLPSDRFFAERPEGSVSTLKIQRTQQEDSAVYLCASTLGGQMSEQYFGPGTRLTVT.